One and the same sample provided the 17 T cell receptor beta chains below, sequenced in a study of human T cells and chemical hapten exposure. The time point was: patch test 1, 2 weeks after DPC sensitization. The treatment is: therapeutic diphenylcyclopropenone sensitization with weekly scalp DPC. A single record per CDR3 protein comes from TCRdb applying MiXCR to the RACE reads. This repertoire shows tens of thousands of distinct CDR3 sequences, around 7% found once; its top ten account for 1.5% to 1.8%. The sequencing here drew on whole blood, taken in connection with sensitization to the hapten diphenylcyclopropenone (DPC). Receptor source: a woman in her twenties or thirties with alopecia areata. Some clones in this sample may be carry-over from other donors' samples.

This clonotype was seen ten or more times. The CDR3 coding sequence is TGTGCCAGCAGCGGACAGGGCGTGGAGCTGTTTTTT. Translation gives CASSGQGVELFF. The chain links TRBV2 to TRBJ2-2, with 8 bases fitting TRBD1. Germline V gene sequence: CDR1 SNHLY, CDR2 FYNNEI. V shed 6 bases, J shed 10 bases, and the junction held 4 bases outside the gene matches. The length of the CDR3 is 12 residues. Complete variable domain (other parts from reference TRBV2 and TRBJ2-2): EPEVTQTPSHQVTQMGQEVILRCVPISNHLYFYWYRQILGQKVEFLVSFYNNEISEKSEIFDDQFSVERPDGSNFTLKIRSTKLEDSAMYFCASSGQGVELFFGEGSRLTVL.

This clonotype was seen only a few times. V gene TRBV10-3 combines with J gene TRBJ1-2, with TRBD1 as a possible D gene (5 bases). Trimming took off 0 bases at V and 4 bases at J, with 9 bases between the two ends. Germline loops: CDR1 ENHRY, CDR2 SYGVKD. This CDR3 is 14 amino acids long. The CDR3 DNA reads TGTGCCATCAGTGAGTCGGCGGGGGTCTATGGCTACACCTTC. This codes for CAISESAGVYGYTF.

The rearrangement joins TRBV2 to TRBJ1-5; TRBD1 is a possible D gene (5 bases). The CDR3 contains 14 residues. Trimming took 5 bases from V and 4 from J, leaving 12 bases between them. CDR1 SNHLY and CDR2 FYNNEI come from the germline V gene. The CDR3 coding sequence is TGTGCCAGCAGTTATGACAGACAGAATCAGCCCCAGCATTTT. Encoded protein: CASSYDRQNQPQHF.

The rearrangement joins TRBV20-1 to TRBJ1-5; D gene unclear. The CDR3 totals 14 residues. Germline CDR1 is DFQATT and CDR2 is SNEGSKA (reference sequence). V gave up 4 bases and J gave up 1 base, with 11 bases separating them. The CDR3 DNA is TGCAGTGCTACTCGTTGGGGAAGCAATCAGCCCCAGCATTTT. Translating gives CSATRWGSNQPQHF.

This clonotype was seen ten or more times. The V and J genes are TRBV3-1 and TRBJ2-7; 7 nucleotides line up with TRBD2. V trimming: 2 bases; J trimming: 6 bases; junction bases outside the gene matches: 4. The CDR3 extends over 13 amino acids. Germline CDR1 LGHDT, CDR2 YNNKEL (reference sequence). CDR3 protein: CASSQQTSSEQYF. The CDR3, as DNA: TGTGCCAGCAGCCAACAGACTAGCAGCGAGCAGTACTTC.

V is TRBV29-1 and J is TRBJ1-5, with unresolved D. Germline assignment: CDR1 SQVTM and CDR2 ANQGSEA. Trimming took 4 bases from V and 0 from J, leaving 7 bases between them. There are 13 residues in the CDR3. The CDR3 here is CSVADYSNQPQHF. The CDR3 coding sequence is TGCAGCGTTGCCGACTATAGCAATCAGCCCCAGCATTTT. Full variable domain (missing parts from reference TRBV29-1 and TRBJ1-5): SAVISQKPSRDICQRGTSLTIQCQVDSQVTMMFWYRQQPGQSLTLIATANQGSEATYESGFVIDKFPISRPNLTFSTLTVSNMSPEDSSIYLCSVADYSNQPQHFGDGTRLSIL.

Note on this clonotype: Since a much larger clone is just one base distant, this may be a read error. The rearrangement joins TRBV7-2 to TRBJ2-3; D remains unclear. This CDR3 comprises 11 residues. V was trimmed by 4 bases and J by 10 bases, leaving 9 bases between them. Germline CDR1 and CDR2: SGHTA and FQGNSA. The CDR3 sequence is CASSSRGSQYF. CDR3 DNA: TGTGCCAGCAGCTCTCGAGGATCGCAGTATTTT.

A word on this clonotype: A much larger clone differs from this one at a single base, so this may be a read error. This chain connects TRBV5-1 to TRBJ2-1; 7 bases are shared with TRBD2. With V trimmed by 4 bases and J by 4 bases, 8 bases remained unmatched. Germline-derived CDR1 and CDR2 are SGHRS and YFSETQ. The CDR3 runs to 15 residues. The CDR3 DNA is TGCGCCAGCAGCCCTTCATGGGGGGGATACAATGAGCAGTTCTTC. Translating it yields CASSPSWGGYNEQFF. The complete variable domain, with remaining parts taken from reference TRBV5-1 and TRBJ2-1, reads KAGVTQTPRYLIKTRGQQVTLSCSPISGHRSVSWYQQTPGQGLQFLFEYFSETQRNKGNFPGRFSGRQFSNSRSEMNVSTLELGDSALYLCASSPSWGGYNEQFFGPGTRLTVL.

Concerning this clonotype: With a much larger clone just one base away, this may be a read error. The chain couples TRBV11-2 to TRBJ1-3; TRBD1 agrees at 9 bases. The CDR3 totals 17 residues. J was trimmed by 3 bases and V by 1 base; bases with no gene match: 7. CDR1 is SGHAT, CDR2 FQNNGV, per germline. The CDR3 sequence is CASSLAPQGASGNTIYF. The CDR3 nucleotides read TGTGCCAGCAGCTTAGCCCCACAGGGGGCCAGTGGAAACACCATATATTTT.

The chain is built from TRBV7-9 and TRBJ2-2; D gene ambiguous. The CDR3 has 13 residues. V dropped 5 bases and J dropped 3 bases, with 7 bases sitting between them. The germline gives CDR1 SEHNR, CDR2 FQNEAQ (reference sequence). The CDR3 loop reads CASSLRYTGELFF. CDR3 nucleotides: TGTGCCAGCAGCCTTCGTTACACCGGGGAGCTGTTTTTT.

This clonotype was counted a few times. The CDR3 loop reads CASSQGTSRSEQYF. CDR3 sequence (DNA): TGTGCCAGCAGTCAAGGGACTAGCCGTTCAGAGCAGTACTTC. V and J are TRBV27 and TRBJ2-7; TRBD2 aligns across 9 bases. Germline-derived CDR1 and CDR2 are MNHEY and SMNVEV (reference sequence). V lost 5 bases and J lost 7; bases outside the gene matches: 9. This CDR3 spans 14 amino acids.

This clonotype has a handful of counts. V gene TRBV30 combines with J gene TRBJ2-1; a possible D gene is TRBD1 (5 bases). Between the trimmed V and J ends, which lost 2 bases and 8 bases, there was a span of 19 bases. The CDR3 has 15 residues. The germline V gene has CDR1 GTSNPN and CDR2 SVGIG (reference sequence). In DNA, the CDR3 is TGTGCCTGGAGTAAGCAGGGCGGTTTTCTCGATGAGCAGTTCTTC. Amino acid sequence: CAWSKQGGFLDEQFF.

This clonotype was counted between two and nine times. V usage is TRBV20-1 and J usage is TRBJ1-5, with D maybe TRBD1 (5 bases). The ends were cut back, 5 bases at V and 5 bases at J, with 13 bases in the middle. Per the germline V gene, CDR1 is DFQATT and CDR2 is SNEGSKA (reference sequence). The CDR3 loop spans 13 amino acids. The CDR3 region has the DNA TGCAGTGCTGCCCGGGGGACCGATCAGCCCCAGCATTTT. Encoded protein: CSAARGTDQPQHF.

This clonotype occurred many times. The chain is built from TRBV20-1 and TRBJ2-7, with a tentative D call TRBD2 (6 bases). This CDR3 is 13 amino acids long. Trimming shortened V by 0 bases and J by 7 bases, and 13 bases separated the two germline ends. Germline lookup yields CDR1 DFQATT and CDR2 SNEGSKA (reference sequence). The CDR3 is CSARDGYAGEQYF. The CDR3 bases are TGCAGTGCTAGAGACGGGTACGCGGGGGAGCAGTACTTC.

The gene calls are TRBV5-1 and TRBJ1-1; 8 nucleotides align to TRBD1. V lost 0 bases and J lost 0; bases outside the gene matches: 1. Germline V lookup: CDR1 SGHRS, CDR2 YFSETQ. CDR3 size: 15 residues. The CDR3 sequence is CASSLGTGMNTEAFF. CDR3 sequence (DNA): TGCGCCAGCAGCTTGGGGACAGGGATGAACACTGAAGCTTTCTTT.

This clonotype was counted a few times. This rearrangement joins TRBV10-3 to TRBJ2-7, with D tentatively TRBD1 (5 bases). V was clipped by 5 bases and J by 10 bases, with 9 bases between them. The CDR3 has 10 residues. Looked up from germline, CDR1 is ENHRY and CDR2 is SYGVKD. Written as DNA, the CDR3 is TGTGCCATCAGTACAGGCTACCAGTACTTC. Its protein is CAISTGYQYF.

The chain recombines TRBV30 with TRBJ1-4; 9 bases line up with TRBD1. Germline CDR1 reads GTSNPN; CDR2 reads SVGIG (reference sequence). CDR3 size: 12 residues. Losses at the gene ends were 4 bases for V and 8 bases for J; bases not matched to a gene: 2. In DNA, the CDR3 is TGTGCCTGGACCGGGACAGGGGAAAAACTGTTTTTT. Its translation is CAWTGTGEKLFF.